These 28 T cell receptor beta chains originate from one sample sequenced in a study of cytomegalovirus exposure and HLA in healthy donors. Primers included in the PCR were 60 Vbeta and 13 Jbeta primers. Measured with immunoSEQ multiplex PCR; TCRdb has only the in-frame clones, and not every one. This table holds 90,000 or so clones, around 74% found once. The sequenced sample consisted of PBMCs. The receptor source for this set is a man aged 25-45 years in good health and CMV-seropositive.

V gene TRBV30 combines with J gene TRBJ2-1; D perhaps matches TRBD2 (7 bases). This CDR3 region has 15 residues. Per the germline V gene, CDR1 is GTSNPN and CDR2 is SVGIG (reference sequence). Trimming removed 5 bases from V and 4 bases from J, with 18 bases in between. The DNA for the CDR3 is TGTGCCTGGGCCCGCTGGGGGGGCGAATACAATGAGCAGTTCTTC. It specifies CAWARWGGEYNEQFF.

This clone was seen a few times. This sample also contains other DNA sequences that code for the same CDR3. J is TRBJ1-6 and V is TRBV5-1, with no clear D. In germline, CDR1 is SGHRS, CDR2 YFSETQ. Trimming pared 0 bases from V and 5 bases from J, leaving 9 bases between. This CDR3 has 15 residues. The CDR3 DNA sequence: TGCGCCAGCAGCTTGGGGGAGTACGATAATTCACCCCTCCACTTT. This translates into CASSLGEYDNSPLHF.

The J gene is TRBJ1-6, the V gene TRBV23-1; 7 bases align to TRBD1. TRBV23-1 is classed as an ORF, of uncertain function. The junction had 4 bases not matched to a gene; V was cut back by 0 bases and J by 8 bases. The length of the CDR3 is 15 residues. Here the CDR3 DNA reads TGCGCCAGCAGTCAATCAACAGGGGTTGATTCACCCCTCCACTTT. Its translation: CASSQSTGVDSPLHF.

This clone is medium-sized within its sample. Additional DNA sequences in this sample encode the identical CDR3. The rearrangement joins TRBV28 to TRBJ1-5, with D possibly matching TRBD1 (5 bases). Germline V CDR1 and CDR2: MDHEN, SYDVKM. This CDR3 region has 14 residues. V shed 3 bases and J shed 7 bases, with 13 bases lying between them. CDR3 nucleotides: TGTGCCAGCAGTTTCAGGGTAGGGTTGCAGCCCCAGCATTTT. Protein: CASSFRVGLQPQHF.

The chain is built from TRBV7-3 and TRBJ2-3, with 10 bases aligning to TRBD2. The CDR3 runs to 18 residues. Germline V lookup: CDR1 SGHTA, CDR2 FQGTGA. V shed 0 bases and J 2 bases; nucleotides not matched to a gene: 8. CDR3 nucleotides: TGTGCCAGCAGCTTAACCCGCAGCGGGGGGGTGGTCACAGATACGCAGTATTTT. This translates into CASSLTRSGGVVTDTQYF. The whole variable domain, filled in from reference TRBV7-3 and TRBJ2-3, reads GAGVSQTPSNKVTEKGKYVELRCDPISGHTALYWYRQSLGQGPEFLIYFQGTGAADDSGLPNDRFFAVRPEGSVSTLKIQRTERGDSAVYLCASSLTRSGGVVTDTQYFGPGTRLTVL.

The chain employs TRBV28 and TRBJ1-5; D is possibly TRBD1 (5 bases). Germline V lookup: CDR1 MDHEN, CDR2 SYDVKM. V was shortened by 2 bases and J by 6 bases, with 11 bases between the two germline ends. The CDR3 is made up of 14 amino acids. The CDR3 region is CASSLVTELQPQHF. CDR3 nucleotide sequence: TGTGCCAGCAGTTTAGTGACAGAACTTCAGCCCCAGCATTTT.

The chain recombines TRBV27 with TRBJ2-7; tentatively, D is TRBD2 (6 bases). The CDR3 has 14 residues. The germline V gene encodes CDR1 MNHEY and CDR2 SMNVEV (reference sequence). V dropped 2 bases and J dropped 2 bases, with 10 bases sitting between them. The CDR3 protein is CASSLAPGAYEQYF. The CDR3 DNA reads TGTGCCAGCAGTTTAGCGCCGGGGGCCTACGAGCAGTACTTC.

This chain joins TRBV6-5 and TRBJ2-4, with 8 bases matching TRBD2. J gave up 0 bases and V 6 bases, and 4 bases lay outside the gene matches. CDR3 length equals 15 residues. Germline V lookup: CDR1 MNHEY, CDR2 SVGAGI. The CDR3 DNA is TGTGCCAGCAGCCTTAGCGGGGTAGCCAAAAACATTCAGTACTTC. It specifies CASSLSGVAKNIQYF.

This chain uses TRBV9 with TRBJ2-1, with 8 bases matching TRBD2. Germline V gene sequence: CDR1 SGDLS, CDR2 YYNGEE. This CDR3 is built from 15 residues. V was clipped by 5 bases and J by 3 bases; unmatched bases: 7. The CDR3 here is CASSGDSGVYNEQFF. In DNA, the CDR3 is TGTGCCAGCAGTGGTGATAGCGGGGTCTACAATGAGCAGTTCTTC.

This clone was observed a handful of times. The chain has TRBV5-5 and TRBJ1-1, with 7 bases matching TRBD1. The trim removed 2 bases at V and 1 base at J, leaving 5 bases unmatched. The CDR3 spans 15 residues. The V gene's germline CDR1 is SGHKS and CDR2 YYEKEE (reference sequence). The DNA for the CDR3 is TGTGCCAGCAGCTTTCTGACAGGGAGGAACACTGAAGCTTTCTTT. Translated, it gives CASSFLTGRNTEAFF.

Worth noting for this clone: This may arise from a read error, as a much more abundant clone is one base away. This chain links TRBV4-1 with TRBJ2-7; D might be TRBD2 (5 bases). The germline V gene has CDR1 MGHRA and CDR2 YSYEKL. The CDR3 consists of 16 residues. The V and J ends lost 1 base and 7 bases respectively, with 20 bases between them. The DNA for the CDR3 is TGCGCCAGCAGCCAAGTAAACCTCGTAGCGTTCGATGAGCAGTACTTC. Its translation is CASSQVNLVAFDEQYF.

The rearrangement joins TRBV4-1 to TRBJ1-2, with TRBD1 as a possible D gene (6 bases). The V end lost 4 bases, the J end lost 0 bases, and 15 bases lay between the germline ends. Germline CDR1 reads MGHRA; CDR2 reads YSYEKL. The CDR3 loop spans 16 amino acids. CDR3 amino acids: CASSRTPGHTNYGYTF. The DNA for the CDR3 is TGCGCCAGCAGCCGAACTCCGGGACATACTAACTATGGCTACACCTTC.

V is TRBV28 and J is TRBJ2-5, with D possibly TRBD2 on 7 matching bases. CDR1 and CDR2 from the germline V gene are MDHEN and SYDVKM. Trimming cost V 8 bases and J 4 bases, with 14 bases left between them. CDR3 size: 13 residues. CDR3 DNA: TGTGCCAGCCGCCTGGGGGGGGCAGAGACCCAGTACTTC. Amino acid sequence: CASRLGGAETQYF. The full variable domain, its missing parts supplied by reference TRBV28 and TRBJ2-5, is DVKVTQSSRYLVKRTGEKVFLECVQDMDHENMFWYRQDPGLGLRLIYFSYDVKMKEKGDIPEGYSVSREKKERFSLILESASTNQTSMYLCASRLGGAETQYFGPGTRLLVL.

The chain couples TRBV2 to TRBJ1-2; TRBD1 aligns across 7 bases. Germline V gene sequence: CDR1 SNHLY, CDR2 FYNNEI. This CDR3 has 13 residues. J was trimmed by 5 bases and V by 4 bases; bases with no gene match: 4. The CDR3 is CASSAQTGYGYTF. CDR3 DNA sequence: TGTGCCAGCAGTGCTCAGACAGGGTATGGCTACACCTTC.

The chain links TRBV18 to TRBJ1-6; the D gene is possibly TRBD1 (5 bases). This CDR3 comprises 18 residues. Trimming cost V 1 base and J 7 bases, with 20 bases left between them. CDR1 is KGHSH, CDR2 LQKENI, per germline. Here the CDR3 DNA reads TGTGCCAGCTCACCACTGTTCGGGAGGAGGGAGGGGAATTCACCCCTCCACTTT. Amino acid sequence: CASSPLFGRREGNSPLHF. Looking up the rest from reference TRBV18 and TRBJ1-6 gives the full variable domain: NAGVMQNPRHLVRRRGQEARLRCSPMKGHSHVYWYRQLPEEGLKFMVYLQKENIIDESGMPKERFSAEFPKEGPSILRIQQVVRGDSAAYFCASSPLFGRREGNSPLHFGNGTRLTVT.

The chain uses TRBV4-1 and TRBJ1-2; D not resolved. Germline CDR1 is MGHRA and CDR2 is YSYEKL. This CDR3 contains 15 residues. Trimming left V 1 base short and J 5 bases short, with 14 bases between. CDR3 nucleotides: TGCGCCAGCAGCCAAGCCCGAGGAGGGAATTATGGCTACACCTTC. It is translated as CASSQARGGNYGYTF.

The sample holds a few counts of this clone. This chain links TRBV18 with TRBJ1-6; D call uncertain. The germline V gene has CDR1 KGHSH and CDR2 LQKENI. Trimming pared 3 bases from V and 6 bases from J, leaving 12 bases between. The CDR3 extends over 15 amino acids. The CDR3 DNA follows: TGTGCCAGCTCACCGATTCCGGTGTCTAATTCACCCCTCCACTTT. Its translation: CASSPIPVSNSPLHF.

For the CDR3, the DNA is TGTGCCAGCAGCTTGGGGGACAGGGCGGCTATTGAGCAGTACTTC. Its protein is CASSLGDRAAIEQYF. The chain employs TRBV7-9 and TRBJ2-7, with 9 nucleotides matching TRBD1. There are 15 residues in the CDR3. Germline CDR1 reads SEHNR; CDR2 reads FQNEAQ (reference sequence). V lost 3 bases to trimming and J lost 7 bases; unmatched junction nucleotides: 10.

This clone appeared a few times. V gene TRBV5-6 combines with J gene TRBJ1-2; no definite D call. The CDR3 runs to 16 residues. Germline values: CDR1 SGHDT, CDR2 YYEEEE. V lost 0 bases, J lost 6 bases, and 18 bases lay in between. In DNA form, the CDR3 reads TGTGCCAGCAGCTTGGCCCTGAGGTCGAGGGTGGATGGCTACACCTTC. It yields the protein CASSLALRSRVDGYTF. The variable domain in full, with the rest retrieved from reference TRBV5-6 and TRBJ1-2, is DAGVTQSPTHLIKTRGQQVTLRCSPKSGHDTVSWYQQALGQGPQFIFQYYEEEERQRGNFPDRFSGHQFPNYSSELNVNALLLGDSALYLCASSLALRSRVDGYTFGSGTRLTVV.

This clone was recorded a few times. The CDR3: CASSVEPGGGGVGFSPDTQYF. The DNA of the CDR3 is TGTGCCAGCAGCGTAGAACCGGGGGGAGGGGGGGTAGGTTTTTCCCCAGATACGCAGTATTTT. This chain joins TRBV9 and TRBJ2-3, with a weak D call TRBD2 (7 bases). V was cut by 0 bases and J by 4 bases, with 30 bases left in between. The CDR3 extends over 21 amino acids. The germline CDR1 and CDR2 sequences are SGDLS and YYNGEE.

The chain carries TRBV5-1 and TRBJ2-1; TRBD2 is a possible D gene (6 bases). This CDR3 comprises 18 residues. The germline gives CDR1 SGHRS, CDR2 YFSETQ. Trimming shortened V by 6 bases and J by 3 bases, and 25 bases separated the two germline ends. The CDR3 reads CASTFGTSTTTYYNEQFF. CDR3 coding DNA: TGCGCCAGCACCTTCGGGACTTCTACCACAACCTACTACAATGAGCAGTTCTTC. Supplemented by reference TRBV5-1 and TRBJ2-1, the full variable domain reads KAGVTQTPRYLIKTRGQQVTLSCSPISGHRSVSWYQQTPGQGLQFLFEYFSETQRNKGNFPGRFSGRQFSNSRSEMNVSTLELGDSALYLCASTFGTSTTTYYNEQFFGPGTRLTVL.

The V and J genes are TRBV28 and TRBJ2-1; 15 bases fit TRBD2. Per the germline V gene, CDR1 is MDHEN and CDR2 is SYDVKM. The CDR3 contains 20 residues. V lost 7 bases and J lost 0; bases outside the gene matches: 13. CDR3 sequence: CASTVTKGTSGRSSYNEQFF. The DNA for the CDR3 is TGTGCCAGCACTGTTACTAAGGGGACTAGCGGGAGGAGCTCCTACAATGAGCAGTTCTTC.

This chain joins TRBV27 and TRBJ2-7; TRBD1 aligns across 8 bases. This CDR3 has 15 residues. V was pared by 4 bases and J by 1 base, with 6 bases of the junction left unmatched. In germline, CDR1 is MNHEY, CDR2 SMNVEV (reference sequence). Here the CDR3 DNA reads TGTGCCAGCAGTTCGGGACAGGCGCTTTCCTACGAGCAGTACTTC. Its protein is CASSSGQALSYEQYF.

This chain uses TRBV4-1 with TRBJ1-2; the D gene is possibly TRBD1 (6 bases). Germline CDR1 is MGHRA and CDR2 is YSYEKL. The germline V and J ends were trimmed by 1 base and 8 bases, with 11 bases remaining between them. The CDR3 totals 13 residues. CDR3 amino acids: CASSQAQGSGYTF. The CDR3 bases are TGCGCCAGCAGCCAAGCTCAGGGGAGCGGCTACACCTTC.

As DNA, the CDR3 is TGTGCCAGCAGGACCGGGACAGGGGGCAGCCGGGGCTACACCTTC. Translating gives CASRTGTGGSRGYTF. The rearrangement uses TRBV27 and TRBJ1-2; TRBD1 agrees at 12 bases. CDR1 and CDR2 (germline): MNHEY, SMNVEV (reference sequence). The V gene end was trimmed by 6 bases and the J gene end by 8 bases; junction bases not matched to a gene: 10. The CDR3 is made up of 15 amino acids.

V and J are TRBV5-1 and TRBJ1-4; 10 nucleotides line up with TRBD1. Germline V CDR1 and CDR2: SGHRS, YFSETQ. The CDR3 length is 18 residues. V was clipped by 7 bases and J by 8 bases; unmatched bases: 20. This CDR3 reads CASGDRGPVTLRGEKLFF. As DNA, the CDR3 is TGCGCCAGCGGCGACAGGGGGCCCGTTACATTGCGAGGGGAAAAACTGTTTTTT.

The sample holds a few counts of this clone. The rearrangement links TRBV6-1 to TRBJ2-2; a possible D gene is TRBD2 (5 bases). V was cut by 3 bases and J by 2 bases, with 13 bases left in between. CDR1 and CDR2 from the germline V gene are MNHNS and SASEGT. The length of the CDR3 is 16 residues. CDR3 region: CASSDSGLANTGELFF. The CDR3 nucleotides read TGTGCCAGCAGTGATTCCGGGCTAGCCAACACCGGGGAGCTGTTTTTT.

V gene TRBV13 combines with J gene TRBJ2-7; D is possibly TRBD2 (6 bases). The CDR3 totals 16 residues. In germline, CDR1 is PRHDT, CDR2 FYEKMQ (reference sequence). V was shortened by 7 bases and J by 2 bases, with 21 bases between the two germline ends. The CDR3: CASTRRGAGPTYEQYF. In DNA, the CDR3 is TGTGCCAGCACTAGGAGGGGTGCGGGGCCCACCTACGAGCAGTACTTC.